Below, 11 T cell receptor beta chains from the same sample are listed, as sequenced in a study of blood T cell repertoires in COVID-19. Sequencing used immunoSEQ multiplex PCR; TCRdb keeps in-frame clones, though not all of them. Here the sample spans 150,000 to 200,000 clones, approximately 95% being singletons. The source material was peripheral blood. All receptors derive from a woman aged 55-70 years with COVID-19, enrolled during active disease.

The rearrangement joins TRBV11-3 to TRBJ1-1; maybe TRBD1 (6 bases). Germline CDR1 and CDR2: SGHNT and YENEEA. Trimming stripped 3 bases from V and 1 base from J, with 6 bases between. The CDR3 spans 13 residues. The DNA for the CDR3 is TGTGCCAGCAGCTTCAGGGGGAACACTGAAGCTTTCTTT. Residues: CASSFRGNTEAFF. The entire variable domain, with the rest obtained from reference TRBV11-3 and TRBJ1-1, is as follows: EAGVVQSPRYKIIEKKQPVAFWCNPISGHNTLYWYLQNLGQGPELLIRYENEEAVDDSQLPKDRFSAERLKGVDSTLKIQPAELGDSAVYLCASSFRGNTEAFFGQGTRLTVV.

This clone was detected only once. This rearrangement joins TRBV3-1 (or the pseudogene TRBV3-2) to TRBJ1-1; D gene unclear. The V gene's germline CDR1 is LGHDT and CDR2 YNNKEL (reference sequence). V lost 5 bases to trimming and J lost 2 bases, with 9 bases between them. This CDR3 comprises 13 residues. The CDR3 bases are TGTGCCAGCAGCAACACAGCTAACACTGAAGCTTTCTTT. Translation: CASSNTANTEAFF.

This clone was detected once. The chain carries TRBV7-9 and TRBJ2-5; D perhaps matches TRBD1 (6 bases). This CDR3 region has 12 residues. The germline gives CDR1 SEHNR, CDR2 FQNEAQ (reference sequence). V dropped 2 bases and J dropped 5 bases, with 6 bases sitting between them. Here the CDR3 reads CASSLRGETQYF. Written as DNA, the CDR3 is TGTGCCAGCAGCTTAAGGGGGGAGACCCAGTACTTC.

The chain uses TRBV28 and TRBJ2-7; the D gene is possibly TRBD1 (5 bases). The CDR3 is 11 amino acids. Germline lookup yields CDR1 MDHEN and CDR2 SYDVKM. The V end lost 6 bases, the J end lost 7 bases, and 10 bases lay between the germline ends. For the CDR3, the DNA is TGTGCCAGCAGGCAGGGTTGGGAGCAGTACTTC. Encoded protein: CASRQGWEQYF.

This chain uses TRBV4-2 with TRBJ2-3; 8 bases align to TRBD1. CDR1 LGHNA and CDR2 YNFKEQ come from the germline V gene. Germline trimming cut 0 bases from V and 7 bases from J; bases unmatched to any gene: 12. The CDR3 is 17 residues long. As DNA, the CDR3 is TGTGCCAGCAGCCAAGATATAGGGGACAGGCCCCATCATACGCAGTATTTT. This encodes CASSQDIGDRPHHTQYF.

V usage is TRBV10-2 and J usage is TRBJ2-7; D remains ambiguous. CDR1 and CDR2 (germline): WSHSY, SAAADI. The germline V and J ends were trimmed by 4 bases and 1 base, with 8 bases remaining between them. The CDR3 covers 13 residues. CDR3 nucleotides: TGCGCCAGCAGTGTAGCTACATCCTACGAGCAGTACTTC. It codes for CASSVATSYEQYF.

This sequence joins TRBV5-1 and TRBJ1-1; 9 bases line up with TRBD1. This CDR3 has 15 amino acids. Germline loops: CDR1 SGHRS, CDR2 YFSETQ. V dropped 0 bases and J dropped 1; count of bases not matched to a gene: 1. The CDR3 nucleotides are TGCGCCAGCAGCTTGGAGACAGGGGGGAACACTGAAGCTTTCTTT. Amino acids: CASSLETGGNTEAFF.

This clone was seen just once. The chain carries TRBV6-2 or TRBV6-3 and TRBJ1-1; D ambiguous. V dropped 2 bases and J dropped 0 bases, with 22 bases sitting between them. Germline-derived CDR1 and CDR2 are MNHEY and SVGEGT. The CDR3 is made up of 19 amino acids. The DNA of the CDR3 is TGTGCCAGCAGTTACCCACATGTTCGCCGGGTTAGTGTGAACACTGAAGCTTTCTTT. This translates into CASSYPHVRRVSVNTEAFF.

This chain connects TRBV15 to TRBJ2-1; perhaps TRBD1 as D (6 bases). V lost 0 bases, J lost 8 bases, and 14 bases lay in between. Germline V gene sequence: CDR1 LNHNV, CDR2 YYDKDF (reference sequence). The CDR3 consists of 15 residues. The CDR3 DNA is TGTGCCACCAGCAGAGATGTGGGCAGGGGATATGAGCAGTTCTTC. It codes for CATSRDVGRGYEQFF.

The chain links TRBV6-2 or TRBV6-3 to TRBJ1-2, with D maybe TRBD1 (5 bases). Deletions cut 5 bases from V and 8 bases from J, with 18 bases between. Germline CDR1 reads MNHEY; CDR2 reads SVGEGT. CDR3 size: 14 residues. The CDR3 DNA follows: TGTGCCAGCAGTCTACAAGGGGCTCTGGACGGCTACACCTTC. Translation gives CASSLQGALDGYTF.

With respect to this clone: Additional DNA sequences in this sample encode the identical CDR3. The chain employs TRBV7-2 and TRBJ1-1; no firm D call. V shed 1 base and J shed 4 bases, with 10 bases lying between them. Germline V lookup: CDR1 SGHTA, CDR2 FQGNSA. The CDR3 has 14 amino acids. The CDR3 reads CASSLVEGGTEAFF. The CDR3 DNA reads TGTGCCAGCAGCTTAGTAGAAGGCGGCACTGAAGCTTTCTTT.